This T cell receptor (beta chain) was captured in a study of low-dose radiotherapy and immunotherapy resistance in tumors. About the research overall: Alpha- and beta-chain coverage of first-strand cDNA came from TRAV- and TRBV-specific primers.

V lost 4 bases and J 2 bases, leaving 15 bases between the germline ends. This CDR3 is 15 amino acids long. The germline CDR1 and CDR2 sequences are SGHNT and YYREEE (reference sequence). For amplifying TCRs, the PCR ran for approximately 18 cycles with Phusion, which was used together with a constant-region primer and the adapter on the V primers. TCRdb fed the reads into MiXCR, producing one record per CDR3 protein. The table lists tens of thousands of distinct CDR3 sequences, around 34% of them singletons. The time point was: after trial treatment. As for treatment: LDRT plus nivolumab, ipilimumab, low-dose cyclophosphamide and aspirin (RACIN trial).

Sequenced here: PBMCs, sampled after low-dose radiotherapy plus immunotherapy. The TCR originated in a male donor with rectosigmoid adenocarcinoma. This chain uses TRBV5-4 with TRBJ1-1; D gene unclear. CDR3 protein: CASSRKSGKNTEAFF. For the CDR3, the DNA is TGTGCCAGCAGCCGGAAGTCGGGAAAAAACACTGAAGCTTTCTTT.